Following are 18 T cell receptor beta chains from one sample sequenced in a study of CD8 T cells in Susac syndrome (dated by TCRdb to between 2018 and 2021). The library was generated by the immunoSEQ multiplex PCR assay. RNA was extracted using the RNeasy kit, and roughly 0.5 to 1 microgram was reverse transcribed with random hexamers. TCRdb applied fastp at Q25 and MiXCR to the public reads, then kept only in-frame beta chains. All rows with the same CDR3 protein become a single entry with the most common DNA and genes. The table for this sample lists fewer than 70,000 distinct CDR3 sequences; approximately 95% of them were counted only once. Approximately 0.25% of the sample is in the top ten clones. Material: CD8+ T cells from PBMCs. The receptors shown here come from a human donor in good health.

The chain couples TRBV25-1 to TRBJ2-5, with 8 bases aligning to TRBD2. CDR1 and CDR2 from the germline V gene are MGHDK and SYGVNS. The trim removed 3 bases at V and 4 bases at J, leaving 4 bases unmatched. This CDR3 is built from 14 residues. The CDR3: CASSENSGGETQYF. As DNA, the CDR3 is TGTGCCAGCAGTGAGAACAGCGGGGGAGAGACCCAGTACTTC.

The genes are TRBV12-3 or TRBV12-4 and TRBJ2-7; D is perhaps TRBD1 or TRBD2 (5 bases each). V lost 5 bases and J 7 bases, leaving 18 bases between the germline ends. The CDR3 runs to 14 residues. This chain's CDR3 is CASSPSPQGGEQYV. DNA for the CDR3: TGTGCCAGCAGTCCTAGCCCCCAGGGCGGGGAGCAGTACGTC.

V is TRBV23-1 and J is TRBJ2-5; D gene unclear. TRBV23-1 is treated as an ORF (open reading frame) with a function not yet certain. Trimming took 2 bases from V and 0 from J, leaving 7 bases between them. The CDR3 consists of 14 residues. Written as DNA, the CDR3 is TGCGCCAGCAGTCAAGCAGAATACCAAGAGACCCAGTACTTC. Amino acids: CASSQAEYQETQYF.

The chain has TRBV7-9 and TRBJ2-3; D may be TRBD2 (5 bases). The CDR3 has 14 amino acids. The germline V gene has CDR1 SEHNR and CDR2 FQNEAQ (reference sequence). With 4 bases removed from V and 9 bases from J, the gap between germline ends came to 17 bases. CDR3 protein: CASSSARDGGTQYF. The CDR3 DNA reads as TGTGCCAGCAGCTCTGCCCGGGATGGTGGAACGCAGTATTTT.

The chain carries TRBV7-6 and TRBJ2-5; D is uncertain. V lost 5 bases and J 4 bases, leaving 14 bases between the germline ends. This CDR3 contains 14 residues. Germline V gene data show CDR1 as SGHVS and CDR2 as FNYEAQ. CDR3 residues: CASSPPGAGETQYF. The CDR3 DNA reads TGTGCCAGCAGCCCCCCTGGCGCCGGAGAGACCCAGTACTTC.

CDR3 protein: CASSSGGTAIYEQYV. CDR3 nucleotide sequence: TGTGCCAGCAGCTCGGGGGGGACAGCGATCTACGAGCAGTACGTC. This chain links TRBV5-6 with TRBJ2-7; tentative D call: TRBD2 (8 bases). The germline V gene encodes CDR1 SGHDT and CDR2 YYEEEE. The length of the CDR3 is 15 residues. Trimming removed 3 bases from V and 3 bases from J, with 16 bases in between.

The chain combines TRBV7-9 with TRBJ1-5; 7 nucleotides align to TRBD1. Germline V CDR1 and CDR2: SEHNR, FQNEAQ (reference sequence). The ends lost 5 bases at V and 0 bases at J; junction bases unmatched: 4. The CDR3 extends over 15 amino acids. The CDR3 loop is CASSHGQASNQPQHF. The CDR3 DNA is TGTGCCAGCAGCCACGGACAGGCTAGCAATCAGCCCCAGCATTTT.

The J gene is TRBJ1-3, the V gene TRBV3-1; D is undetermined. The CDR3 is 15 amino acids. Germline CDR1 reads LGHDT; CDR2 reads YNNKEL (reference sequence). Trimming removed 0 bases from V and 0 bases from J, with 6 bases in between. The CDR3 loop reads CASSQELTSGNTIYF. Here the CDR3 DNA reads TGTGCCAGCAGCCAAGAATTGACCTCTGGAAACACCATATATTTT.

CDR3: CASSRDNPPTEQYF. The CDR3 nucleotides read TGTGCCAGCAGCCGGGACAATCCCCCTACGGAGCAGTACTTC. The chain joins TRBV13 to TRBJ2-7; tentative D call: TRBD1 (6 bases). The germline V gene encodes CDR1 PRHDT and CDR2 FYEKMQ (reference sequence). Trimming pared 5 bases from V and 7 bases from J, leaving 18 bases between. This CDR3 has 14 residues. Full variable domain (rest looked up from reference TRBV13 and TRBJ2-7): AAGVIQSPRHLIKEKRETATLKCYPIPRHDTVYWYQQGPGQDPQFLISFYEKMQSDKGSIPDRFSAQQFSDYHSELNMSSLELGDSALYFCASSRDNPPTEQYFGPGTRLTVT.

The gene calls are TRBV19 and TRBJ1-1; D is uncertain. Between the trimmed V and J ends, which lost 2 bases and 1 base, there was a span of 11 bases. The CDR3 covers 15 residues. Germline CDR1 is LNHDA and CDR2 is SQIVND (reference sequence). CDR3 in amino acids: CASSITGRGNTEAFF. CDR3 bases: TGTGCCAGTAGTATAACGGGTCGCGGGAACACTGAAGCTTTCTTT.

The rearrangement links TRBV28 to TRBJ2-5; TRBD2 aligns across 9 bases. Germline loops: CDR1 MDHEN, CDR2 SYDVKM. The J segment lost 1 base and the V segment lost 1 base, leaving 4 bases of the junction unmatched. The CDR3 is 16 residues long. CDR3 sequence reads: CASSLFAGGPQETQYF. The DNA of the CDR3 is TGTGCCAGCAGTTTATTCGCGGGGGGGCCCCAAGAGACCCAGTACTTC.

The rearrangement joins TRBV27 to TRBJ1-2; the D gene is possibly TRBD1 (5 bases). Trimming stripped 0 bases from V and 4 bases from J, with 12 bases between. The CDR3 totals 15 residues. The germline CDR1 and CDR2 sequences are MNHEY and SMNVEV (reference sequence). The CDR3 region has the DNA TGTGCCAGCAGTTTATCGTTCCAGGGATCCTATGGCTACACCTTC. It translates to CASSLSFQGSYGYTF.

This sequence joins TRBV29-1 and TRBJ2-7; 9 bases match TRBD2. Unmatched junction bases numbered 5, after V lost 3 bases and J lost 2 bases. The germline V gene has CDR1 SQVTM and CDR2 ANQGSEA. The length of the CDR3 is 14 residues. The CDR3 nucleotides are TGCAGCGTTGATGGCGGGGGGGTCGCCTACGAGCAGTACTTC. Translating it yields CSVDGGGVAYEQYF.

The CDR3 region is CSVAIGRETQYF. In nucleotides, the CDR3 is TGCAGCGTTGCAATAGGGCGGGAGACCCAGTACTTC. J is TRBJ2-5 and V is TRBV29-1; D call uncertain. This CDR3 comprises 12 residues. In germline, CDR1 is SQVTM, CDR2 ANQGSEA. Between the trimmed V and J ends, which lost 4 bases and 5 bases, there was a span of 11 bases.

The chain uses TRBV6-2 or TRBV6-3 and TRBJ1-2; D call uncertain. V was clipped by 0 bases and J by 4 bases, with 12 bases between them. Germline assignment: CDR1 MNHEY and CDR2 SVGEGT. This CDR3 contains 15 residues. The CDR3: CASSYSRGIGYGYTF. CDR3 bases: TGTGCCAGCAGTTACTCCCGGGGAATCGGCTATGGCTACACCTTC.

The CDR3 reads CASSPSGTGVETQYF. CDR3 nucleotide sequence: TGTGCCAGCAGCCCCTCCGGGACAGGGGTAGAGACCCAGTACTTC. The chain carries TRBV13 and TRBJ2-5; 10 nucleotides agree with TRBD1. The trim removed 5 bases at V and 4 bases at J, leaving 7 bases unmatched. This CDR3 has 15 residues. The germline V gene encodes CDR1 PRHDT and CDR2 FYEKMQ (reference sequence).

This clonotype was observed a single time. The chain couples TRBV19 to TRBJ1-1, with unresolved D. The length of the CDR3 is 13 residues. CDR1 is LNHDA, CDR2 SQIVND, per germline (reference sequence). The V and J ends lost 3 bases and 4 bases respectively, with 9 bases between them. CDR3 coding DNA: TGTGCCAGTAGTATTTCGGGAACCACTGAAGCTTTCTTT. This gives the protein CASSISGTTEAFF.

The chain combines TRBV7-9 with TRBJ2-1, with a possible D match to TRBD1 (5 bases). The CDR3 is 15 amino acids. Deletions cut 5 bases from V and 0 bases from J, with 11 bases between. The germline V gene has CDR1 SEHNR and CDR2 FQNEAQ (reference sequence). Here the CDR3 DNA reads TGTGCCAGCAGCCAGGACACGAGCTCCTACAATGAGCAGTTCTTC. Encoded protein: CASSQDTSSYNEQFF.